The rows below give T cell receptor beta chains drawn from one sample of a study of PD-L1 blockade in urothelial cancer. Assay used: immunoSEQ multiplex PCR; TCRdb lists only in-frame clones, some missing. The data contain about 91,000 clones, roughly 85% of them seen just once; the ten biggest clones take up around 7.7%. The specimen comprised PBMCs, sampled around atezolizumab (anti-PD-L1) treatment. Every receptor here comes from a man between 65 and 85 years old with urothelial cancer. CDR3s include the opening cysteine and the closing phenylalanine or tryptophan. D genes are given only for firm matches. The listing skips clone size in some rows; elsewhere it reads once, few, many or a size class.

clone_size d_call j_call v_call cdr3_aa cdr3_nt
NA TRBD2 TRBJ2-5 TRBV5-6 CASSPGLASQETQYF TGTGCCAGCAGCCCTGGACTAGCGTCACAAGAGACCCAGTACTTC
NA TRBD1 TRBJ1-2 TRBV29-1 CSDVQRGLYGYTF TGCAGCGACGTACAGAGGGGGCTCTATGGCTACACCTTC
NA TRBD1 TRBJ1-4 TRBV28 CASSRQGATNEKLFF TGTGCCAGCAGTCGACAGGGGGCAACTAATGAAAAACTGTTTTTT
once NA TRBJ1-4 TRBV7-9 CASSLDTQREKLFF TGTGCCAGCAGCTTGGACACGCAGCGCGAAAAACTGTTTTTT
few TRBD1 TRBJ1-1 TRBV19 CASSIGDRGITFF TGTGCCAGTAGTATAGGGGACAGGGGAATAACTTTCTTT
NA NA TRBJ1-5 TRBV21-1 CASSRTGENQPQHF TGTGCCAGCAGCCGGACAGGGGAGAATCAGCCCCAGCATTTT
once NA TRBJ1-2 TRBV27 CASGSRLQGHNYGYTF TGTGCCAGCGGAAGTAGGTTACAGGGCCATAACTATGGCTACACCTTC
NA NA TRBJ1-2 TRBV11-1 CASSLGVDRYGYTF TGTGCCAGCAGCTTAGGCGTAGATCGCTATGGCTACACCTTC
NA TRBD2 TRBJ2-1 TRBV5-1 CASSLELAGASYNEQFF TGCGCCAGCAGCTTGGAACTAGCGGGGGCCTCCTACAATGAGCAGTTCTTC
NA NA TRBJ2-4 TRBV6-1 CASTDHYGKNIQYF TGTGCCAGCACCGACCACTACGGCAAAAACATTCAGTACTTC
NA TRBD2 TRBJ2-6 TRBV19 CASTPSGVLTSGANVLTF TGTGCCAGTACCCCTAGCGGGGTCCTTACCTCCGGGGCCAACGTCCTGACTTTC
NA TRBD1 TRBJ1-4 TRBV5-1 CASSPRPVGQGGNEKLFF TGCGCCAGCAGCCCTCGACCCGTTGGACAGGGAGGTAATGAAAAACTGTTTTTT
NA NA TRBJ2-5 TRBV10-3 CATRDTPWETQYF TGTGCCACCCGGGACACCCCCTGGGAGACCCAGTACTTC
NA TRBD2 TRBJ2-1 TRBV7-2 CASSPLAGPYNEQFF TGTGCCAGCAGCCCCTTAGCGGGGCCCTACAATGAGCAGTTCTTC
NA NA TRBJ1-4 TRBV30 CAFSGLEKLFF TGTGCCTTCTCAGGGTTGGAAAAACTGTTTTTT
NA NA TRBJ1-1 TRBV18 CASSPTTGETEAFF TGTGCCAGCTCTCCGACGACAGGCGAGACTGAAGCTTTCTTT
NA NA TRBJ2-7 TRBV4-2 CASSQDVETEPTFSYEQYF TGTGCCAGCAGCCAAGATGTGGAGACAGAGCCAACTTTCTCCTACGAGCAGTACTTC
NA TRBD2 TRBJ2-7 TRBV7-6 CASSLGGLVTSEQYF TGTGCCAGCAGCTTAGGAGGACTAGTAACCTCCGAGCAGTACTTC
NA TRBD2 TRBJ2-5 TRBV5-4 CASSWGPTSGETQYF TGTGCCAGCAGCTGGGGCCCGACTAGCGGAGAGACCCAGTACTTC
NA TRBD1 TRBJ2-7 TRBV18 CASSPVGQGFHEQYF TGTGCCAGCTCACCCGTGGGACAGGGGTTCCACGAGCAGTACTTC
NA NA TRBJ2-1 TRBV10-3 CAISELNYNEQFF TGTGCCATCAGTGAGTTAAACTACAATGAGCAGTTCTTC
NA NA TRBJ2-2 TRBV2 CASTWGQNTGELFF TGTGCCAGCACCTGGGGCCAGAACACCGGGGAGCTGTTTTTT
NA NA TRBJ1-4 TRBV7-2 CASSLADSSEKLFF TGTGCCAGCAGCTTAGCTGACAGTTCTGAAAAACTGTTTTTT
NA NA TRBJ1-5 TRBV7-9 CASSLAEDQPQHF TGTGCCAGCAGCTTGGCCGAGGATCAGCCCCAGCATTTT
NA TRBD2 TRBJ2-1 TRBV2 CASSRSGAHYNEQFF TGTGCCAGCAGCCGTAGCGGGGCCCACTACAATGAGCAGTTCTTC
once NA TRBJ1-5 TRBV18 CASSPETASNQPQHF TGTGCCAGCTCACCAGAGACAGCGAGCAATCAGCCCCAGCATTTT
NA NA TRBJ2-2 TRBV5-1 CASSLDTNTGELFF TGCGCCAGCAGCTTGGATACGAACACCGGGGAGCTGTTTTTT
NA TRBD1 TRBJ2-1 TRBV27 CASGNSDRAYNEQFF TGTGCCAGCGGTAATTCGGACAGGGCCTACAATGAGCAGTTCTTC
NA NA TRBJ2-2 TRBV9 CASSVSGNTGELFF TGTGCCAGCAGCGTCAGCGGGAACACCGGGGAGCTGTTTTTT
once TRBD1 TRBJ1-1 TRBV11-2 CASSLASLDRGRAFF TGTGCCAGCAGCTTAGCCTCCCTAGACAGGGGGCGAGCTTTCTTT
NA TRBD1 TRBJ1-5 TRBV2 CASSVGQGRQPQHF TGTGCCAGCAGTGTAGGACAGGGGCGGCAGCCCCAGCATTTT
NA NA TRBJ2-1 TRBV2 CASSSTALGYNEQFF TGTGCCAGCAGCTCGACAGCCCTGGGGTACAATGAGCAGTTCTTC
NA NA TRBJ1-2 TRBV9 CASSGLGRVSGYTF TGTGCCAGCAGCGGCCTTGGCAGGGTTAGCGGCTACACCTTC